Below, one TCR beta chain is given with its context. Its antigen remains unidentified. CDR1 is MNHNS and CDR2 is SASEGT in the germline V gene. Trimming took off 2 bases at V and 6 bases at J, with 10 bases between the two ends. The CDR3 covers 13 residues. This specimen belongs to a study of neoadjuvant nivolumab and ipilimumab in lung cancer. Study findings and constraints: TCR sequencing covered a small number of samples. Compared with tumor-adjacent uninvolved lung, resected tumors showed greater richness and clonality.

Here immunoSEQ multiplex PCR was the method, and the copy in TCRdb shows in-frame clones only, minus some. The table shows under 9,000 clones, with around 82% occurring only once. The TCR sequence derives from an adult with non-small cell lung cancer. Material: tumor tissue, obtained after neoadjuvant nivolumab, alone or with ipilimumab, at or shortly before surgery. This chain uses TRBV6-1 with TRBJ1-2; tentatively, D is TRBD1 (6 bases). The CDR3 protein is CASSETGRNGYTF. The DNA of the CDR3 is TGTGCCAGCAGTGAAACAGGGAGGAATGGCTACACCTTC.